One sample yielded the 28 T cell receptor beta chains listed below, sequenced in a study of cytomegalovirus exposure and HLA in healthy donors (dated by TCRdb to the late 2010s). Receptor libraries were prepared by the immunoSEQ multiplex PCR assay. The immuneACCESS repertoire file appears here via TCRdb, limited to in-frame rearrangements. These files lack a portion of the clones; in checked studies, under half of the deficit traces to unresolved V genes, and the cause of the others is not known. The sample table records more than 85,000 clones; roughly nine tenths of these occur just once. The ten most abundant clones make up 1.5% to 2% of the sample. Sequenced sample: PBMCs. The receptor source for this set is a woman between 18 and 30 years old in good health and CMV-seronegative.

This chain connects TRBV6-5 to TRBJ2-1; 7 bases are a match to TRBD2. Germline V gives CDR1 MNHEY, CDR2 SVGAGI. Losses at the gene ends were 7 bases for V and 6 bases for J; bases not matched to a gene: 9. This CDR3 has 14 amino acids. CDR3 in amino acids: CASTQSGESNEQFF. In nucleotides, the CDR3 is TGTGCCAGCACGCAAAGCGGGGAGTCCAATGAGCAGTTCTTC.

This chain joins TRBV4-1 and TRBJ1-2; TRBD1 matches at 9 bases. Germline V CDR1 and CDR2: MGHRA, YSYEKL. The V gene end was trimmed by 1 base and the J gene end by 6 bases; junction bases not matched to a gene: 12. The CDR3 runs to 17 residues. CDR3 DNA sequence: TGCGCCAGCAGCCAAGTAGAGAGGACAGGGGCGAGGGATGGCTACACCTTC. Residues: CASSQVERTGARDGYTF.

V is TRBV10-1 and J is TRBJ1-1; a possible D gene is TRBD1 (5 bases). This CDR3 is 13 amino acids long. In germline, CDR1 is WNHNN, CDR2 SYGVQD (reference sequence). The germline V and J ends were trimmed by 6 bases and 6 bases, with 14 bases remaining between them. CDR3 amino acids: CASSTGMGSEAFF. The CDR3 region has the DNA TGCGCCAGCAGCACAGGAATGGGTTCTGAAGCTTTCTTT.

The chain uses TRBV15 and TRBJ2-1; 8 bases match TRBD2. The CDR3 has 14 amino acids. From germline, CDR1 is LNHNV and CDR2 YYDKDF (reference sequence). Trimming took 7 bases from V and 2 from J; bases not matched to a gene: 4. CDR3: CATKTSGTYNEQFF. The CDR3 DNA sequence: TGTGCCACCAAAACTAGCGGAACCTACAATGAGCAGTTCTTC.

The chain uses TRBV5-1 and TRBJ2-7, with 12 bases aligning to TRBD1. The CDR3 covers 15 residues. Germline trimming cut 4 bases from V and 7 bases from J; bases unmatched to any gene: 9. CDR1 and CDR2 from the germline V gene are SGHRS and YFSETQ. DNA of the CDR3: TGCGCCAGCAGCGCCGGGACAGGGGGCCCAGGGGAGCAGTACTTC. Encoded protein: CASSAGTGGPGEQYF.

The chain combines TRBV5-1 with TRBJ1-3; 8 positions agree with TRBD1. V gave up 5 bases and J gave up 3 bases; unmatched junction bases: 1. The germline CDR1 and CDR2 sequences are SGHRS and YFSETQ. The CDR3 runs to 13 residues. The CDR3 bases are TGCGCCAGCAGGACAGGGGTTGGAAACACCATATATTTT. This encodes CASRTGVGNTIYF.

Worth noting for this clone: The sample carries other DNA sequences with the same CDR3. The rearrangement uses TRBV29-1 and TRBJ2-5; D is possibly TRBD2 (6 bases). Trimming took off 6 bases at V and 1 base at J, with 9 bases between the two ends. Looked up from germline, CDR1 is SQVTM and CDR2 is ANQGSEA. This CDR3 is 12 amino acids long. The CDR3 is CSVGTGQETQYF. The CDR3 coding sequence is TGCAGCGTAGGGACTGGCCAAGAGACCCAGTACTTC.

Here the CDR3 reads CASSLLVAGGKEQYF. The CDR3 DNA follows: TGCGCCAGCAGCTTATTGGTAGCGGGGGGGAAAGAGCAGTACTTC. The genes are TRBV5-1 and TRBJ2-7; TRBD2 agrees at 11 bases. J was trimmed by 7 bases and V by 2 bases; bases with no gene match: 8. CDR3 size: 15 residues. The germline V gene has CDR1 SGHRS and CDR2 YFSETQ.

The rearrangement uses TRBV7-2 and TRBJ2-2; maybe TRBD2 (7 bases). The V gene's germline CDR1 is SGHTA and CDR2 FQGNSA. V was clipped by 7 bases and J by 7 bases, with 19 bases between them. This CDR3 has 15 residues. The CDR3, as DNA: TGTGCCAGCACCTCCCTGGAGGGGGGGGACGGGGAGCTGTTTTTT. It specifies CASTSLEGGDGELFF.

The V call is TRBV7-6, the J call TRBJ2-7; 13 bases align to TRBD2. This CDR3 comprises 18 residues. Trimming at V came to 5 bases and at J to 5 bases, leaving 15 bases not matched to a gene. In germline, CDR1 is SGHVS, CDR2 FNYEAQ. The CDR3 nucleotides are TGTGCCAGCAGCCCATGGAAAACACTAGCGGGAGGGGTAAACGAGCAGTACTTC. This translates into CASSPWKTLAGGVNEQYF.

J is TRBJ2-3 and V is TRBV30; D not certain. V dropped 2 bases and J dropped 4 bases, with 7 bases sitting between them. The germline CDR1 and CDR2 sequences are GTSNPN and SVGIG (reference sequence). The CDR3 runs 12 residues. The CDR3 DNA is TGTGCCTGGAGTCCAACTGCAGATACGCAGTATTTT. Amino acids: CAWSPTADTQYF. Full variable domain (missing parts from reference TRBV30 and TRBJ2-3): SQTIHQWPATLVQPVGSPLSLECTVEGTSNPNLYWYRQAAGRGLQLLFYSVGIGQISSEVPQNLSASRPQDRQFILSSKKLLLSDSGFYLCAWSPTADTQYFGPGTRLTVL.

This chain connects TRBV21-1 to TRBJ1-2. TRBV21-1 represents a pseudogene. The CDR3 totals 15 residues. CDR3 amino acids: CASSSRKRGSAGYTF. DNA of the CDR3: TGTGCCAGCAGTTCAAGAAAGAGAGGGTCGGCCGGCTACACCTTC.

The chain has TRBV10-2 and TRBJ2-1; 8 bases are shared with TRBD2. The CDR3 contains 11 residues. Germline V gene lookup returns CDR1 WSHSY and CDR2 SAAADI. V dropped 6 bases and J dropped 15; count of bases not matched to a gene: 7. CDR3 nucleotides: TGCGCCAGCAGAATAGGGCTAGCGGGGTTCTTC. It codes for CASRIGLAGFF.

The chain links TRBV9 to TRBJ1-3; 7 bases are shared with TRBD1. This CDR3 comprises 15 residues. The J segment lost 4 bases and the V segment lost 1 base, leaving 5 bases of the junction unmatched. CDR1 and CDR2 (germline): SGDLS, YYNGEE. CDR3 DNA: TGTGCCAGCAGCGTACGACAGGGCTCGGGAAACACCATATATTTT. Protein product: CASSVRQGSGNTIYF.

The gene calls are TRBV4-3 and TRBJ1-3; 8 bases agree with TRBD1. Germline-derived CDR1 and CDR2 are LGHNA and YSLEER. The CDR3 extends over 16 amino acids. The V segment lost 1 base and the J segment 4 bases; nucleotides outside the gene matches: 6. CDR3 region: CASSQATGAPGNTIYF. DNA for the CDR3: TGCGCCAGCAGCCAAGCGACAGGGGCGCCAGGAAACACCATATATTTT.

This chain links TRBV2 with TRBJ1-4; D perhaps matches TRBD1 (6 bases). Trimming removed 6 bases at V and 7 bases at J, with 18 bases between. This CDR3 is built from 15 residues. Germline CDR1 and CDR2: SNHLY and FYNNEI. This chain's CDR3 is CASSYSEGGFEKLFF. CDR3 nucleotides: TGTGCCAGCAGCTACAGTGAGGGGGGGTTTGAAAAACTGTTTTTT.

The rearrangement joins TRBV5-1 to TRBJ2-7; D is possibly TRBD2 (5 bases). Germline lookup yields CDR1 SGHRS and CDR2 YFSETQ. There are 15 residues in the CDR3. V shed 0 bases and J shed 2 bases, with 12 bases lying between them. CDR3 DNA sequence: TGCGCCAGCAGCTTGGCGGCGGAGAGGGCCTACGAGCAGTACTTC. Translating gives CASSLAAERAYEQYF.

Only a few counts were recorded for this clone. V usage is TRBV7-3 and J usage is TRBJ2-1; no definite D call. V was clipped by 0 bases and J by 0 bases, with 3 bases between them. The CDR3 is 14 residues long. Germline CDR1 is SGHTA and CDR2 is FQGTGA. CDR3 region: CASSLTSSYNEQFF. The DNA for the CDR3 is TGTGCCAGCAGCTTAACCAGCTCCTACAATGAGCAGTTCTTC.

The V gene is TRBV7-6, the J gene TRBJ1-1; 8 bases fit TRBD1. V lost 5 bases to trimming and J lost 7 bases; unmatched junction nucleotides: 9. Germline V lookup: CDR1 SGHVS, CDR2 FNYEAQ. The length of the CDR3 is 14 residues. The chain's CDR3 is CASSPPDRVGEAFF. The CDR3 DNA sequence: TGTGCCAGCAGCCCCCCGGACAGGGTAGGTGAAGCTTTCTTT.

The chain uses TRBV28 and TRBJ1-2, with 7 positions matching TRBD1. The CDR3 has 13 residues. Germline trimming cut 6 bases from V and 5 bases from J; bases unmatched to any gene: 6. Per the germline V gene, CDR1 is MDHEN and CDR2 is SYDVKM. Written as DNA, the CDR3 is TGTGCCAGCAGCCCCCCGGGACAGTATGGCTACACCTTC. Encoded protein: CASSPPGQYGYTF.

This clone has just one count. This sequence joins TRBV7-3 and TRBJ2-5, with D perhaps matching TRBD2 (7 bases). Trimming took off 5 bases at V and 5 bases at J, with 18 bases between the two ends. The length of the CDR3 is 15 residues. Germline V lookup: CDR1 SGHTA, CDR2 FQGTGA. CDR3 region: CASSLLGGLGETQYF. CDR3 coding DNA: TGTGCCAGCAGCCTCCTCGGGGGGCTCGGGGAGACCCAGTACTTC.

The chain recombines TRBV5-1 with TRBJ2-5; 10 nucleotides align to TRBD1. This CDR3 is 15 amino acids long. The V gene's germline CDR1 is SGHRS and CDR2 YFSETQ. After removal of 3 bases from V and 5 bases from J, the junction contained 7 bases not matched to a gene. In DNA, the CDR3 is TGCGCCAGCAGCTCAACCGGGACAGGGGAGGAGACCCAGTACTTC. It specifies CASSSTGTGEETQYF.

CDR3 amino acids: CASSLLDRGLNYGYTF. CDR3 coding DNA: TGTGCCAGCAGTTTACTCGACAGGGGGCTCAACTATGGCTACACCTTC. V gene TRBV28 combines with J gene TRBJ1-2; TRBD1 matches 10 bases. From germline, CDR1 is MDHEN and CDR2 SYDVKM. The CDR3 is made up of 16 amino acids. The J segment lost 2 bases and the V segment lost 2 bases, leaving 5 bases of the junction unmatched.

The chain has TRBV4-2 and TRBJ2-7; D possibly corresponds to TRBD2 (5 bases). Germline V gene sequence: CDR1 LGHNA, CDR2 YNFKEQ. V was pared by 0 bases and J by 5 bases, with 8 bases between. CDR3 length: 13 amino acids. The DNA of the CDR3 is TGTGCCAGCAGCCAAGAGGAGGCTAACGAGCAGTACTTC. As protein: CASSQEEANEQYF.

This clone showed up many times. The chain is built from TRBV29-1 and TRBJ2-7; 13 positions match TRBD2. After removal of 6 bases from V and 0 bases from J, the junction contained 5 bases not matched to a gene. This CDR3 spans 15 amino acids. CDR1 and CDR2 from the germline V gene are SQVTM and ANQGSEA. The CDR3 nucleotides read TGCAGCGTCCGACTAGCGGGAGGCAGCTCCTACGAGCAGTACTTC. This sequence encodes CSVRLAGGSSYEQYF.

This chain joins TRBV28 and TRBJ2-7; 8 nucleotides agree with TRBD1. Germline values: CDR1 MDHEN, CDR2 SYDVKM. The CDR3 is made up of 15 amino acids. The trim removed 5 bases at V and 3 bases at J, leaving 9 bases unmatched. CDR3 in amino acids: CASSPADRGNYEQYF. The CDR3 DNA reads as TGTGCCAGCAGTCCCGCCGACAGGGGCAACTACGAGCAGTACTTC.

V is TRBV2 and J is TRBJ2-3; no firm D call. The germline V gene encodes CDR1 SNHLY and CDR2 FYNNEI. The CDR3 loop spans 14 amino acids. V lost 6 bases, J lost 2 bases, and 12 bases lay in between. Written as DNA, the CDR3 is TGTGCCAGCAGCACAGTCCTACCCACAGATACGCAGTATTTT. Translated: CASSTVLPTDTQYF. The full variable domain, in which reference TRBV2 and TRBJ2-3 provide the parts outside the CDR3, is EPEVTQTPSHQVTQMGQEVILRCVPISNHLYFYWYRQILGQKVEFLVSFYNNEISEKSEIFDDQFSVERPDGSNFTLKIRSTKLEDSAMYFCASSTVLPTDTQYFGPGTRLTVL.

This rearrangement joins TRBV7-6 to TRBJ2-7; D unclear. Germline V gene lookup returns CDR1 SGHVS and CDR2 FNYEAQ. With 4 bases removed from V and 2 bases from J, the gap between germline ends came to 18 bases. This CDR3 spans 16 amino acids. The CDR3 nucleotides read TGTGCCAGCAGCTCGATCAGAGTAGCACAAGCCTACGAGCAGTACTTC. Translated, it gives CASSSIRVAQAYEQYF.